Sequencing of this T cell receptor (beta chain) was carried out in a study of blood T cell repertoires in COVID-19 (dated by TCRdb to the early 2020s). For the wider study: Samples from collaborators originated in the United States, Italy and Spain and spanned both the acute and convalescent phases of COVID-19. The dataset comprised deeply sampled blood TCRbeta repertoires from subjects exposed to, actively infected with, or recovered from COVID-19. The samples were drawn from two sources: the first 160 participants of the ongoing ImmuneRACE study, and over 1,000 subjects contributed by 6 global collaborators. A freely available public database, intended as a resource for researchers studying the immune response to SARS-CoV-2, is where the repertoires were released. The material from the prospective study consisted of cDNA or gDNA derived from T cells, B-cell-depleted T cells, or PBMCs. A de-identified subject ID, COVID-19 status, age in years and sex were almost always included in the sample metadata. HLA class I and class II types, where available, came from metadata supplied by the sample provider rather than from assay-based typing. Broad study findings and their caveats: The amount of clinical and demographic metadata varied by source and participant and was provided uncurated.

The collaborating institutions used their own protocols to collect whole blood in K2EDTA tubes. Collaborator samples were shipped for TCRbeta analysis as frozen whole blood, isolated PBMCs, or DNA extracted from either sample type. About this clone itself: Its antigen is unknown. No much larger clone exists at a distance of one base, and base qualities are not known.

The germline V gene supplies CDR1 KGHSH and CDR2 LQKENI. V loses 4 bases, J loses 7 bases, and the germline ends lie 17 bases apart. Spanning cysteine to phenylalanine, the CDR3 consists of 15 amino acids. Only CDR3 DNA is held: 45 bases, read in frame from base 1. The immunoSEQ Assay, a bias-controlled multiplex PCR, was used to amplify TCRbeta CDR3 regions from genomic DNA. Under the source paper's analysis protocol: The number of nucleated cells in each sample was estimated by amplification of reference gene primers within the assay. To quantify the absolute abundance of each unique TCRbeta CDR3 rearrangement, sequence reads were collapsed and filtered. For each sample, productive Simpson clonality was calculated as the square root of Simpson's diversity index over productive rearrangements. TCRdb took over this immuneACCESS table, retaining in-frame rearrangements with V and J assigned. Such tables are incomplete; in checked studies, under half of the missing clones stem from an unresolved V gene, and the remainder is unexplained. The V and J calls and clone size were taken over from that table, and D and trimming were inferred from the DNA. Here the sample has 250,000 or so clones; 86% occur a single time. Approximately 8.2% of the sample lies in the top ten.

This sequence originates from a man aged 35 to 55 with active or convalescent COVID-19. The rearranged chain carries TRBV18 and TRBJ2-1, with a tentative D gene TRBD2 over 6 matching bases. Sequencing input: peripheral blood. The CDR3 protein is CASSREPGLPNEQFF. The DNA reads TGTGCCAGCTCACGAGAACCGGGACTCCCGAATGAGCAGTTCTTC.